This T cell receptor beta chain was recovered during a study of blood T cell repertoires in COVID-19. On the study more broadly: From T cells, B-cell-depleted T cells, or PBMCs came the material, which was cDNA or gDNA.

Sequencing used immunoSEQ multiplex PCR; TCRdb keeps in-frame clones, though not all of them. Altogether about 170,000 clones are present, approximately 86% being singletons, with the ten largest covering around 3.5%. Germline CDR1 LGHNA, CDR2 YSLEER. The trim removed 4 bases at V and 1 base at J, leaving 3 bases unmatched. The CDR3 spans 16 residues. The clonotype comes from a man aged 70-80 years with acute or convalescent COVID-19. The gene calls are TRBV4-3 and TRBJ2-3; 12 bases agree with TRBD2. The sample taken for sequencing was peripheral blood. CDR3 sequence: CASSPRTSGGTDTQYF. CDR3 bases: TGCGCCAGCAGCCCTAGGACTAGCGGGGGCACAGATACGCAGTATTTT.